This is a list of T cell receptor beta chains from one sample in a study of blood T cell repertoires in COVID-19. The assay was immunoSEQ multiplex PCR, and TCRdb's table has in-frame clones only and misses some. The table has about 100,000 clones, approximately 86% seen once. Sample: peripheral blood. The receptors come from a man in his forties or fifties with active or convalescent COVID-19. The CDR3 runs from the conserved cysteine through the conserved F or W. The D gene is left open where the match is weak. Size values are once, few and many counts, or a class for expanded clones, and some rows have none.

v_call	d_call	clone_size	j_call	cdr3_nt	cdr3_aa
TRBV2	NA	NA	TRBJ1-1	TGTGCCAGCAGGGGAGGAGGGGCGGCTTTCTTT	CASRGGGAAFF
TRBV13	NA	NA	TRBJ1-6	TGTGCCAGCAGCTTAGAGTTTGGACAGAATAATTCACCCCTCCACTTT	CASSLEFGQNNSPLHF
TRBV4-3	TRBD1	NA	TRBJ2-1	TGCGCCAGCAGCCAAGGGGGACAGGTGAACTACAATGAGCAGTTCTTC	CASSQGGQVNYNEQFF
TRBV28	NA	once	TRBJ2-7	TGTGCCAGCAGCCTACCGGGGACACCTACCTACGAGCAGTACTTC	CASSLPGTPTYEQYF
TRBV30	NA	NA	TRBJ1-1	TGTGCCTGGATTCTATTCAACAGGGATTTTGCTGAAGCTTTCTTT	CAWILFNRDFAEAFF
TRBV2	NA	NA	TRBJ2-4	TGTGCCAGCAGTGTTAGCAAAAACATTCAGTACTTC	CASSVSKNIQYF
TRBV6-5	NA	NA	TRBJ1-1	TGTGCCAGCAGTCGGGACTTGAACACTGAAGCTTTCTTT	CASSRDLNTEAFF
TRBV6-5	NA	NA	TRBJ2-1	TGTGCCAGCAGTTTAGACTTTTTTTCCTACAATGAGCAGTTCTTC	CASSLDFFSYNEQFF
TRBV10-3	TRBD1	NA	TRBJ2-2	TGTGCCATCAGTGAGTCGCGGGACAGGGGGTACACCGGGGAGCTGTTTTTT	CAISESRDRGYTGELFF
TRBV11-2	NA	once	TRBJ1-6	TGTGCCAGCAGCTTACTGGGGACTGAGAATTCACCCCTCCACTTT	CASSLLGTENSPLHF
TRBV3-1/TRBV3-2	NA	NA	TRBJ1-2	TGTGCCAGCAGCCAACAGCGTTATAGGGGCTACACCTTC	CASSQQRYRGYTF
TRBV18	TRBD1	once	TRBJ1-3	TGTGCCAGCTCACTCCAACAGGGGGATTTTGGAAACACCATATATTTT	CASSLQQGDFGNTIYF
TRBV5-8	NA	NA	TRBJ1-2	TGTGCCAGCAGCGCAAGGGGAATCGGTAACTATGGCTACACCTTC	CASSARGIGNYGYTF
TRBV7-2	TRBD1	NA	TRBJ1-6	TGTGCCAGCAGCAAAGGGACAGGAGATAATTCACCCCTCCACTTT	CASSKGTGDNSPLHF
TRBV5-3	NA	few	TRBJ1-2	TGTGCCAGAACCATGGGCAGACCGAACTATGGCTACACCTTC	CARTMGRPNYGYTF
TRBV5-1	NA	NA	TRBJ2-1	TGCGCCAGCAGCCCCCAGGGTGGTGAGCAGTTCTTC	CASSPQGGEQFF
TRBV18	TRBD1	many	TRBJ1-1	TGTGCCAGCTCACGAGGACAGGACACTGAAGCTTTCTTT	CASSRGQDTEAFF
TRBV2	NA	NA	TRBJ2-1	TGTGCCAGCAGTGGGCTAGCGTCCGAAGAGCAGTTCTTC	CASSGLASEEQFF
TRBV29-1	TRBD2	NA	TRBJ2-3	TGCAGCGTCGAGACCGGGACTAGCGGGGGGCAGACAGATACGCAGTATTTT	CSVETGTSGGQTDTQYF
TRBV7-2	TRBD2	NA	TRBJ2-7	TGTGCCAGCAGAGGGGGGACTAGCGGGGGCTACGAGCAGTACTTC	CASRGGTSGGYEQYF
TRBV6-2/TRBV6-3	TRBD1	NA	TRBJ2-1	TGTGCCAGCAGTTTCAGGGGGCTTCTTCACAATGAGCAGTTCTTC	CASSFRGLLHNEQFF
TRBV19	NA	NA	TRBJ1-5	TGTGCCAGTAGTGGGCAGGGTGGCAATCAGCCCCAGCATTTT	CASSGQGGNQPQHF
TRBV9	NA	NA	TRBJ1-1	TGTGCCAGCAGCGTATCCCTCAACACTGAAGCTTTCTTT	CASSVSLNTEAFF
TRBV9	NA	NA	TRBJ1-3	TGTGCCAGCAGCGCCCAGCCCAGGGGACCTGGAAACACCATATATTTT	CASSAQPRGPGNTIYF
TRBV5-4	TRBD1	NA	TRBJ2-1	TGTGCCAGCAGCTCCTCGCAGGGGGCAAATGAGCAGTTCTTC	CASSSSQGANEQFF
TRBV6-6	NA	NA	TRBJ1-3	TGTGCCAGCAGCCACGGGATGGGGGGCTCTGGAAACACCATATATTTT	CASSHGMGGSGNTIYF
TRBV11-3	NA	NA	TRBJ2-1	TGTGCCAGCAGCGCCCGAGGGGGGGCCTACAATGAGCAGTTCTTC	CASSARGGAYNEQFF